Sequencing of this T cell receptor (beta chain) was carried out in a study of cytomegalovirus exposure and HLA in healthy donors. Findings and limits, study-wide: A later analysis linked a missense variant in DCLRE1C to the trimming of TCR beta V and J genes. Differences between HLA loci emerged in a later analysis of TCR association rates, with DRB1 most and HLA-C fewest.

PCR primers comprised 60 Vbeta and 13 Jbeta primers. The table came from immunoSEQ multiplex PCR; TCRdb's copy has only in-frame clones and leaves some out. This sample carries 99,000 or so clones, about 79% of them seen once, and the ten largest clones take 5.8%. Concerning this clone: Its antigen is not identified.

Trimming shortened V by 7 bases and J by 12 bases, and 22 bases separated the two germline ends. The length of the CDR3 is 15 residues. Germline V gene sequence: CDR1 MNHEY, CDR2 SVGAGI. The chain couples TRBV6-5 to TRBJ1-6; possible D gene TRBD1, 5 bases. The clonotype comes from a man in his 60s in good health and CMV-seropositive. The sample consisted of PBMCs. CDR3 sequence reads: CASNPGDGGDRPLHF. The DNA for the CDR3 is TGTGCCAGCAACCCGGGCGATGGGGGGGACCGACCCCTCCACTTT.